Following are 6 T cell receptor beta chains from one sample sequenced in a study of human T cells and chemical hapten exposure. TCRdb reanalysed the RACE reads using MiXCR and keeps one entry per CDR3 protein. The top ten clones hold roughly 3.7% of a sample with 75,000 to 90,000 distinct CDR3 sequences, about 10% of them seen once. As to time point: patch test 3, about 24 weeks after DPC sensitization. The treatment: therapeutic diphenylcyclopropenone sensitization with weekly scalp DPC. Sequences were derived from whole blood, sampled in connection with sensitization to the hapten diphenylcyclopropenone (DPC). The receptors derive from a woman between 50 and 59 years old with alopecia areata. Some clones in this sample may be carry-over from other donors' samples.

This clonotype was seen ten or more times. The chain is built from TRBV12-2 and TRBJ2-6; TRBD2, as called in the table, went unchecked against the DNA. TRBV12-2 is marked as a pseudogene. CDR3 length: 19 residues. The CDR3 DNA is TGTGCAAGTCGCTTAGTGCGACTAGCGGGACACTCTGGGGCCAACGTCCTGACTTTC. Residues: CASRLVRLAGHSGANVLTF.

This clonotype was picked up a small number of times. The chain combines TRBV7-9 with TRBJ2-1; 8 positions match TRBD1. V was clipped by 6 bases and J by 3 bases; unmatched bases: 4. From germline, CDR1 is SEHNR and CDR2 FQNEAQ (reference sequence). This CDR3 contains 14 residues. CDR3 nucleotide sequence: TGTGCCAGCAGGAAGACAGGGGTCTACAATGAGCAGTTCTTC. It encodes CASRKTGVYNEQFF.

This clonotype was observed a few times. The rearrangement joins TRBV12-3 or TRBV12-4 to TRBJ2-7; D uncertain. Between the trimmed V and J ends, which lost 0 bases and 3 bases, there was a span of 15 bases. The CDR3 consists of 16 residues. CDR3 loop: CASSLAGGSHYYEQYF. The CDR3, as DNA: TGTGCCAGCAGTTTAGCGGGTGGTAGCCATTACTACGAGCAGTACTTC.

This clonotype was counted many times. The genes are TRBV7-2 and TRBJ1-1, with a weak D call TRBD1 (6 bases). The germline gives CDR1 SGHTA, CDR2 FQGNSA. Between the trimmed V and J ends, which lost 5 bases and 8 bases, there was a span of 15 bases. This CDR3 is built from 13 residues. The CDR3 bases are TGTGCCAGCAGCGACAGGAGAGGAAGGGAAGCTTTCTTT. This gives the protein CASSDRRGREAFF.

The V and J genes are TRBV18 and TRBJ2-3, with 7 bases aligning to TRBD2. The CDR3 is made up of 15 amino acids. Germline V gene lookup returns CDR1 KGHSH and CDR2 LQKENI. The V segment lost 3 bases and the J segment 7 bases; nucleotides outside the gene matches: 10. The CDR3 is CASSPISGAENTQYF. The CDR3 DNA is TGTGCCAGCTCACCGATAAGCGGGGCCGAGAATACGCAGTATTTT.

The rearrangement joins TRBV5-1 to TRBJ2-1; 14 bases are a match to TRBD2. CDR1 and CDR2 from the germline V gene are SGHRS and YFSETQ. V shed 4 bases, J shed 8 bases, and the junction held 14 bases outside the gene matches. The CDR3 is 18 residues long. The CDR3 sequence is CASSQHRTGTSGSDEQFF. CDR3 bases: TGCGCCAGCAGCCAACACAGGACAGGGACTAGCGGGAGCGATGAGCAGTTCTTC.